This T cell receptor (beta chain) emerged from a study of blood T cell repertoires in COVID-19. The overall study: Material from acute and convalescent COVID-19 was sourced from the United States, Italy and Spain. PBMCs, B-cell-depleted T cells, or T cells provided the cDNA or gDNA that made up the material.

V dropped 0 bases and J dropped 8; count of bases not matched to a gene: 1. CDR3 length: 13 residues. CDR1 SGHNT and CDR2 YYREEE come from the germline V gene (reference sequence). Study processing details: Reference gene primer amplification yielded estimated nucleated cell counts. Only in-frame clones appear in the TCRdb table, and some are missing; sequencing was by immunoSEQ multiplex PCR. V and J calls and clone size are given by that table; D and trimming were obtained from the DNA. The data hold about 220,000 clones, with around 80% observed a single time. The sequence was obtained from a woman in her 70s with acute or convalescent COVID-19. Sequences were obtained from peripheral blood. The chain uses TRBV5-4 and TRBJ2-5; 10 nucleotides agree with TRBD1. The CDR3 here is CASSLETGGTQYF. Written as DNA, the CDR3 is TGTGCCAGCAGCTTGGAGACAGGGGGCACCCAGTACTTC.